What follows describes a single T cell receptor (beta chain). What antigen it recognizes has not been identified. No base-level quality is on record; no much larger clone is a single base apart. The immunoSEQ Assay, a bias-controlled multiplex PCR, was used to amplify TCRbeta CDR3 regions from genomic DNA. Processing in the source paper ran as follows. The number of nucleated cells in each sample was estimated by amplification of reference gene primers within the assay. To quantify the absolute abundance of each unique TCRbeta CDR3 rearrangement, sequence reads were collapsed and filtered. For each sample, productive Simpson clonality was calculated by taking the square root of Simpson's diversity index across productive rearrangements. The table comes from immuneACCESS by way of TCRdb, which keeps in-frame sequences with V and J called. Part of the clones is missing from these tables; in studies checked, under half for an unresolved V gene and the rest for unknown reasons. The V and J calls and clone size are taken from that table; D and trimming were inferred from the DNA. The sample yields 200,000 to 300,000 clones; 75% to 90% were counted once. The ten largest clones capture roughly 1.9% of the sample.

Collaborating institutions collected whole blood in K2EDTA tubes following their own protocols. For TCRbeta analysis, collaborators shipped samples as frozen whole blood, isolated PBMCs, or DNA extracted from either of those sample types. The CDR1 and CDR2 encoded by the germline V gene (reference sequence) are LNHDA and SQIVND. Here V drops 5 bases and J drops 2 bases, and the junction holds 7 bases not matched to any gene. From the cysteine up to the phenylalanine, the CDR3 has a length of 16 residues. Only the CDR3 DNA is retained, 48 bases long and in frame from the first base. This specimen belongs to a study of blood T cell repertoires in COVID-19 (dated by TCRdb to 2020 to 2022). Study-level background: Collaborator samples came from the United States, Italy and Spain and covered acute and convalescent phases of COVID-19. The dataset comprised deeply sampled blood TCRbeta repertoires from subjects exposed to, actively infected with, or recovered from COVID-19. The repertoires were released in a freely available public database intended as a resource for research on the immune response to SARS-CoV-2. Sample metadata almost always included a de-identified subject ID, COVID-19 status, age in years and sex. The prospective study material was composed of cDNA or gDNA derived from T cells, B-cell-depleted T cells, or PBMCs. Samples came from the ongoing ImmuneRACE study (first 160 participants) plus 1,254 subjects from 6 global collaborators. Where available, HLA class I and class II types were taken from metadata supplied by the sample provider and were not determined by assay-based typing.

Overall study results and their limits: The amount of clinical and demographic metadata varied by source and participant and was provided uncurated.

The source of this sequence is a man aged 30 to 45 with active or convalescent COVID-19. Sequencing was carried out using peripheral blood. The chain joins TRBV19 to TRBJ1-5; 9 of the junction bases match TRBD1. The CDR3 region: CASSVTGGSGNQPQHF. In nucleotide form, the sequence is TGTGCCAGTAGTGTTACAGGGGGCAGCGGCAATCAGCCCCAGCATTTT. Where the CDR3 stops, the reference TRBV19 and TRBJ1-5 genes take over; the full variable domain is DGGITQSPKYLFRKEGQNVTLSCEQNLNHDAMYWYRQDPGQGLRLIYYSQIVNDFQKGDIAEGYSVSREKKESFPLTVTSAQKNPTAFYLCASSVTGGSGNQPQHFGDGTRLSIL.